The next 28 T cell receptor beta chains were all read from a single sample in a study of T-cell reconstitution after alpha-beta-depleted transplantation in children. TCRbeta library construction was performed incorporating unique molecular identifiers. TCRdb itself ran the PCR reads through MiXCR, one entry per CDR3 protein. This sample carries about 640,000 distinct CDR3 sequences, 13% of them seen once, and the ten largest clones take around 2%. Material: PBMCs, mostly from graft donor cells, obtained 360 days after TCRalphabeta/CD19-depleted stem cell transplant. The receptors stem from a male patient younger than 18 who had a stem cell transplant for acute myeloid leukemia, so the T cells may come from the graft donor.

This clonotype has a count of ten or more. The chain carries TRBV3-1 and TRBJ2-5; tentatively, D is TRBD1 (5 bases). From germline, CDR1 is LGHDT and CDR2 YNNKEL (reference sequence). Trimming pared 5 bases from V and 2 bases from J, leaving 9 bases between. CDR3 length: 13 residues. DNA of the CDR3: TGTGCCAGCAGCGAACGGACACAAGAGACCCAGTACTTC. It codes for CASSERTQETQYF.

In this sample, this clonotype turned up a few times. This chain uses TRBV18 with TRBJ2-7; 12 positions agree with TRBD2. CDR3 length equals 16 residues. Unmatched junction bases numbered 8, after V lost 1 base and J lost 7 bases. Per the germline V gene, CDR1 is KGHSH and CDR2 is LQKENI. The CDR3 DNA reads TGTGCCAGCTCACCACTGCCTAGCGGGAGGGCGGAGGAGCAGTACTTC. Encoded protein: CASSPLPSGRAEEQYF.

The V and J genes are TRBV27 and TRBJ2-1, with D unclear. CDR1 is MNHEY, CDR2 SMNVEV, per germline (reference sequence). V lost 6 bases, J lost 15 bases, and 21 bases lay in between. This CDR3 spans 13 amino acids. The CDR3, as DNA: TGTGCCAGCAGCTTACCCTATCCAGGCCCATGGTTCTTC. This codes for CASSLPYPGPWFF.

The chain couples TRBV7-9 to TRBJ2-7, with 9 bases identical to TRBD1. Germline V gene lookup returns CDR1 SEHNR and CDR2 FQNEAQ (reference sequence). V gave up 1 base and J gave up 5 bases; unmatched junction bases: 6. The CDR3 is made up of 15 amino acids. This CDR3 is CASSLVGTGLDEQYF. DNA for the CDR3: TGTGCCAGCAGCTTAGTTGGGACAGGGCTGGACGAGCAGTACTTC.

This clonotype was picked up a small number of times. The J gene is TRBJ2-5, the V gene TRBV20-1; 9 bases fit TRBD2. The germline CDR1 and CDR2 sequences are DFQATT and SNEGSKA (reference sequence). The CDR3 totals 14 residues. V lost 0 bases to trimming and J lost 5 bases; unmatched junction nucleotides: 4. The CDR3 is CSARDGGRVETQYF. CDR3 DNA: TGCAGTGCTAGAGACGGCGGGAGGGTCGAGACCCAGTACTTC.

This clonotype showed up many times. This chain connects TRBV24-1 to TRBJ2-1; possibly TRBD2 for D (7 bases). Trimming stripped 0 bases from V and 9 bases from J, with 20 bases between. The CDR3 is 17 amino acids. The V gene's germline CDR1 is KGHDR and CDR2 SFDVKD. As DNA, the CDR3 is TGTGCCACCAGTGATTTGCAGTCGGGGGGCGATTGGGGTGAGCAGTTCTTC. It encodes CATSDLQSGGDWGEQFF.

There are many counts of this clonotype. The chain is built from TRBV20-1 and TRBJ1-6; D is uncertain. Germline CDR1 is DFQATT and CDR2 is SNEGSKA (reference sequence). The CDR3 covers 12 residues. Trimming removed 0 bases from V and 7 bases from J, with 4 bases in between. The CDR3 region has the DNA TGCAGTGCTAGAGAGGGGAATTCACCCCTCCACTTT. Translated, it gives CSAREGNSPLHF.

CDR3 DNA sequence: TGTGCCAGCAGCTCCCACAGACTCGAGCAGTACTTC. It codes for CASSSHRLEQYF. V is TRBV28 and J is TRBJ2-7; no clear D. This CDR3 comprises 12 residues. V gave up 6 bases and J gave up 6 bases, with 12 bases separating them. CDR1 is MDHEN and CDR2 is SYDVKM in the germline V gene.

In regard to this clonotype: Given a much more abundant clone one base away, this may be a read error. The genes are TRBV11-2 and TRBJ2-3; D is perhaps TRBD1 or TRBD2 (6 bases each). Germline V gives CDR1 SGHAT, CDR2 FQNNGV. The CDR3 contains 15 residues. The CDR3 reads CAGSRWRGGTDTQYF. CDR3 sequence (DNA): TGTGCCGGCAGCCGGTGGAGGGGGGGCACAGATACGCAGTATTTT.

Only a few counts were recorded for this clonotype. This rearrangement joins TRBV6-2 or TRBV6-3 to TRBJ2-7; TRBD2 is a possible D gene (8 bases). V gave up 0 bases and J gave up 4 bases, with 25 bases separating them. Germline values: CDR1 MNHEY, CDR2 SVGEGT. CDR3 length equals 19 residues. The CDR3 sequence is CASSYSRGLAGLPLYEQYF. Written as DNA, the CDR3 is TGTGCCAGCAGTTACTCAAGGGGGCTAGCGGGCTTACCGCTTTACGAGCAGTACTTC.

The chain has TRBV18 and TRBJ2-3; 9 positions agree with TRBD2. CDR1 is KGHSH and CDR2 is LQKENI in the germline V gene. The CDR3 has 17 residues. The V and J ends lost 2 bases and 1 base, in that order; junction bases with no gene match: 7. The CDR3 spells CASSPSARTSGTDTQYF. CDR3 DNA sequence: TGTGCCAGCTCACCATCGGCCAGGACTAGCGGCACAGATACGCAGTATTTT. Drawing the rest from reference TRBV18 and TRBJ2-3, the complete variable domain is NAGVMQNPRHLVRRRGQEARLRCSPMKGHSHVYWYRQLPEEGLKFMVYLQKENIIDESGMPKERFSAEFPKEGPSILRIQQVVRGDSAAYFCASSPSARTSGTDTQYFGPGTRLTVL.

V is TRBV29-1 and J is TRBJ2-5; 7 bases fit TRBD2. This CDR3 contains 13 residues. Germline lookup yields CDR1 SQVTM and CDR2 ANQGSEA. Trimming at V came to 3 bases and at J to 4 bases, leaving 5 bases not matched to a gene. This CDR3 reads CSVDAVAGETQYF. For the CDR3, the DNA is TGCAGCGTTGACGCGGTAGCGGGAGAGACCCAGTACTTC.

The V and J genes are TRBV12-3 or TRBV12-4 and TRBJ2-6; TRBD1 or TRBD2 may be the D gene (5 bases each). V dropped 5 bases and J dropped 0 bases, with 17 bases sitting between them. The CDR3 is 18 amino acids. This CDR3 is CASSAPGRVVSGANVLTF. The CDR3 DNA reads as TGTGCCAGCAGTGCCCCGGGACGGGTTGTCTCTGGGGCCAACGTCCTGACTTTC.

This clonotype was detected only a few times. The rearrangement joins TRBV28 to TRBJ2-3; a possible D gene is TRBD2 (6 bases). There are 16 residues in the CDR3. V was trimmed by 5 bases and J by 2 bases, leaving 17 bases between them. CDR1 and CDR2 (germline): MDHEN, SYDVKM. CDR3 region: CASSRASGTFTDTQYF. The CDR3 DNA reads as TGTGCCAGCAGTCGCGCTTCCGGGACTTTCACAGATACGCAGTATTTT.

Ten or more counts support this clonotype. One end of the junction is discordant with germline, which a read error may explain. V is TRBV12-3 or TRBV12-4 and J is TRBJ2-3, with TRBD1 matching over 7 bases. The CDR3 loop spans 12 amino acids. In nucleotides, the CDR3 is TGTGCCAGCAGTTCCGACTGGCAGGGGGTGGATTTT. Amino acid sequence: CASSSDWQGVDF.

This clonotype was counted ten times or more. The rearrangement links TRBV20-1 to TRBJ2-7; 7 nucleotides line up with TRBD1. V shed 0 bases, J shed 4 bases, and the junction held 12 bases outside the gene matches. The CDR3 spans 16 residues. The germline V gene encodes CDR1 DFQATT and CDR2 SNEGSKA (reference sequence). CDR3 nucleotide sequence: TGCAGTGCTAGAGATGCATTCCGTGACAGGGCTTACGAGCAGTACTTC. This translates into CSARDAFRDRAYEQYF.

This clonotype has a handful of counts. V is TRBV24-1 and J is TRBJ2-7; D is unresolved. The CDR3 has 10 amino acids. Per germline, CDR1 KGHDR and CDR2 SFDVKD. Trimming took off 8 bases at V and 3 bases at J, with 4 bases between the two ends. CDR3 amino acids: CATNYYEQYF. The CDR3 DNA follows: TGTGCCACCAACTACTACGAGCAGTACTTC.

In its sample, this clonotype was seen many times. This rearrangement joins TRBV12-3 or TRBV12-4 to TRBJ2-2, with D unclear. CDR3 length: 15 residues. Trimming took 2 bases from V and 3 from J, leaving 10 bases between them. The CDR3 spells CASSLTRKYTGELFF. The CDR3 nucleotides are TGTGCCAGCAGTTTAACACGAAAATACACCGGGGAGCTGTTTTTT.

The gene calls are TRBV20-1 and TRBJ1-4; no reliable D call. From germline, CDR1 is DFQATT and CDR2 SNEGSKA (reference sequence). Trimming cost V 2 bases and J 7 bases, with 11 bases left between them. This CDR3 contains 13 residues. The CDR3 DNA is TGCAGTGCTAGATCGCCAGGTCCTGAAAAACTGTTTTTT. Protein product: CSARSPGPEKLFF.

This chain links TRBV5-1 with TRBJ2-7, with 16 bases fitting TRBD2. The V gene's germline CDR1 is SGHRS and CDR2 YFSETQ. With 3 bases clipped from V and 6 bases from J, the junction kept 3 bases outside the gene matches. The CDR3 is made up of 15 amino acids. CDR3 sequence reads: CASSWGLAGGGEQYF. The CDR3 bases are TGCGCCAGCAGCTGGGGACTAGCGGGAGGGGGCGAGCAGTACTTC.

A note on this clonotype: The CDR3 ends on some other residue instead of the conserved phenylalanine or tryptophan, so this is likely a read error. This chain links TRBV10-3 with TRBJ2-3; 8 bases fit TRBD1. With V trimmed by 0 bases and J by 5 bases, 4 bases remained unmatched. The CDR3 is 15 residues long. CDR1 and CDR2 (germline): ENHRY, SYGVKD. The CDR3 DNA reads TGTGCCATCAGTGAGTCGGCAGGGGGCATAGATACGCAGTATTGT. Its protein product is CAISESAGGIDTQYC.

This chain uses TRBV20-1 with TRBJ2-3; 12 nucleotides agree with TRBD2. Germline loops: CDR1 DFQATT, CDR2 SNEGSKA (reference sequence). With V trimmed by 6 bases and J by 5 bases, 6 bases remained unmatched. The CDR3 has 14 residues. The CDR3 reads CSARLAGVIDTQYF. The CDR3 DNA reads as TGCAGTGCGAGACTAGCGGGAGTAATAGATACGCAGTATTTT.

This clonotype showed up many times. This chain uses TRBV6-1 with TRBJ2-1; D tentatively fits TRBD1 or TRBD2 (6 bases each). The CDR3 sequence is 14 residues long. Per the germline V gene, CDR1 is MNHNS and CDR2 is SASEGT. The ends were cut back, 5 bases at V and 9 bases at J, with 17 bases in the middle. CDR3 amino acids: CASSQGGRGGEQFF. The DNA for the CDR3 is TGTGCCAGCAGTCAAGGGGGTAGGGGAGGTGAGCAGTTCTTC.

This clonotype was detected only a few times. The junction differs from germline at one of its ends, possibly a read error. The rearrangement joins TRBV7-7 to TRBJ2-3; the D is unclear. This CDR3 contains 13 residues. Germline V gene data show CDR1 as SSHAT and CDR2 as FNYEAQ (reference sequence). The CDR3 protein is CASSLSQTDTQYF. The CDR3 DNA sequence: TGTGCTAGCAGCTTAAGCCAGACAGATACGCAGTATTTT.

The table lists this clonotype with many counts. The J gene is TRBJ2-3, the V gene TRBV28; unclear D gene. The CDR3 contains 16 residues. Germline V gene data show CDR1 as MDHEN and CDR2 as SYDVKM. V dropped 4 bases and J dropped 2 bases, with 16 bases sitting between them. CDR3 sequence reads: CASSSEPFSITDTQYF. The CDR3 nucleotides read TGTGCCAGCAGTTCCGAACCCTTTTCGATCACAGATACGCAGTATTTT. Full variable domain (outside the CDR3, taken from reference TRBV28 and TRBJ2-3): DVKVTQSSRYLVKRTGEKVFLECVQDMDHENMFWYRQDPGLGLRLIYFSYDVKMKEKGDIPEGYSVSREKKERFSLILESASTNQTSMYLCASSSEPFSITDTQYFGPGTRLTVL.

The chain carries TRBV20-1 and TRBJ2-3; 12 bases align to TRBD1. This CDR3 is 15 amino acids long. The V gene's germline CDR1 is DFQATT and CDR2 SNEGSKA (reference sequence). The J segment lost 5 bases and the V segment lost 1 base, leaving 4 bases of the junction unmatched. CDR3 region: CSARAGQGAGDTQYF. Written as DNA, the CDR3 is TGCAGTGCTAGAGCGGGACAGGGGGCGGGAGATACGCAGTATTTT.

In this sample, this clonotype turned up many times. The chain is built from TRBV5-4 and TRBJ2-2; D unresolved. CDR1 SGHNT and CDR2 YYREEE come from the germline V gene (reference sequence). The CDR3 sequence is 13 residues long. V dropped 4 bases and J dropped 3 bases, with 7 bases sitting between them. The CDR3 nucleotides read TGTGCCAGCAGCGCGGTTCACACCGGGGAGCTGTTTTTT. This translates into CASSAVHTGELFF.

The rearrangement joins TRBV9 to TRBJ2-7, with D maybe TRBD2 (5 bases). Germline CDR1 reads SGDLS; CDR2 reads YYNGEE. This CDR3 comprises 18 residues. Trimming left V 0 bases short and J 3 bases short, with 22 bases between. CDR3: CASSVGLSRGPEGYEQYF. The CDR3 coding sequence is TGTGCCAGCAGCGTAGGTCTTAGTAGAGGGCCGGAAGGCTACGAGCAGTACTTC.